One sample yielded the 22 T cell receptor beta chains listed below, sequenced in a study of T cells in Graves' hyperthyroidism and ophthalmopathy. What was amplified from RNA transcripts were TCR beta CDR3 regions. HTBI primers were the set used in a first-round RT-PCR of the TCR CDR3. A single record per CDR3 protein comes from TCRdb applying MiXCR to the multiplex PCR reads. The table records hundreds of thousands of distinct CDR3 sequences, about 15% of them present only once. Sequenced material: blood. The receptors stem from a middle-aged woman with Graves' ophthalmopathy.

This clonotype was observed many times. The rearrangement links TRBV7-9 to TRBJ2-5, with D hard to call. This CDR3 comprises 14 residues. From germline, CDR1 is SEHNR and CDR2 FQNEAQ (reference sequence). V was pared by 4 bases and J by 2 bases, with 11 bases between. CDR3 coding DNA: TGTGCCAGCAGCTCAGACTGGCGTCAAGAGACCCAGTACTTC. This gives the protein CASSSDWRQETQYF.

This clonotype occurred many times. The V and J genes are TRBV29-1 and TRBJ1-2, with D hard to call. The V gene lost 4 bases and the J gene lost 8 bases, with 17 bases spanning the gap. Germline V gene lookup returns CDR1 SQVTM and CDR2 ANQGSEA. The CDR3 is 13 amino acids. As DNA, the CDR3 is TGCAGCGTTGCCGTGGGCGCGGGTCCAGGCTACACCTTC. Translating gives CSVAVGAGPGYTF.

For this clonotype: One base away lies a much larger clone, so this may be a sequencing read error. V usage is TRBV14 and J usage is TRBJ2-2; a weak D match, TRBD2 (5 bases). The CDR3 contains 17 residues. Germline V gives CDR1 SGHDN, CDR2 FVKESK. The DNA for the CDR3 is TGTGCCAGCAGCCAAGACCTCGATGGGCCGATCGCCGGGGAGCTGCTTTTT. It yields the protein CASSQDLDGPIAGELLF.

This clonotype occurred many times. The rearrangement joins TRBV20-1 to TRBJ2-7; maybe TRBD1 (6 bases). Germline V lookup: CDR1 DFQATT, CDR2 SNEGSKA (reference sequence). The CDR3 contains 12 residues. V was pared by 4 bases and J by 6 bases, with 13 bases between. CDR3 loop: CSATSTGREQYF. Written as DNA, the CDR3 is TGCAGTGCTACGTCGACAGGTCGCGAGCAGTACTTC.

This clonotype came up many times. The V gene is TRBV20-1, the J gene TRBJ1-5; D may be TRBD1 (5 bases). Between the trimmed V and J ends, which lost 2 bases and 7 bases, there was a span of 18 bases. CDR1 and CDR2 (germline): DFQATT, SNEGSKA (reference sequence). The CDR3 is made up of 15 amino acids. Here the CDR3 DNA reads TGCAGTGCTAGATCCGGAGTGGGGGGTGAACAGCCCCAGCATTTT. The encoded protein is CSARSGVGGEQPQHF.

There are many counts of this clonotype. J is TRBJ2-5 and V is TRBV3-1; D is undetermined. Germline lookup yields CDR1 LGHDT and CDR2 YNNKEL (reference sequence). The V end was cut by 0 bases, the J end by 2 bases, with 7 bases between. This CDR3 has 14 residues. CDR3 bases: TGTGCCAGCAGCCAAGATCGCCCACAAGAGACCCAGTACTTC. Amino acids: CASSQDRPQETQYF.

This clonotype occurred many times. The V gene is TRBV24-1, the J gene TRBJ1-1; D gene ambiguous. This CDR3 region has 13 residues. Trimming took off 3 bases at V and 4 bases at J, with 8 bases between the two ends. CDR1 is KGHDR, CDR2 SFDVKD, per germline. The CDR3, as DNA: TGTGCCACCAGTGATGCCTACAGCACTGAAGCTTTCTTT. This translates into CATSDAYSTEAFF.

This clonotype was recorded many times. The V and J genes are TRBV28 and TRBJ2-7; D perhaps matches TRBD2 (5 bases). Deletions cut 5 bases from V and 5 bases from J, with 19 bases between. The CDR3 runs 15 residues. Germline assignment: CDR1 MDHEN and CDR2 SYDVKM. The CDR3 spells CASSQRAPTNDEQYF. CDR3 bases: TGTGCCAGCAGTCAAAGGGCCCCGACTAACGACGAGCAGTACTTC.

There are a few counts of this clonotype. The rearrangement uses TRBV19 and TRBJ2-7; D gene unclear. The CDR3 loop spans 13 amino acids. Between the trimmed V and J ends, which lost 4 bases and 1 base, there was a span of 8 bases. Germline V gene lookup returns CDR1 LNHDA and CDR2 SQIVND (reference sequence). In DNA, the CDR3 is TGTGCCAGTAGTACGCAGACTTCCTACGAGCAGTACTTC. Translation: CASSTQTSYEQYF.

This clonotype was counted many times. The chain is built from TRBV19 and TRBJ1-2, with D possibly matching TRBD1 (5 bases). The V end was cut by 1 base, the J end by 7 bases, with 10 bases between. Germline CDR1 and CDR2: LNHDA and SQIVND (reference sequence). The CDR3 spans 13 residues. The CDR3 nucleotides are TGTGCCAGTAGTATAGTGGGGGAGACTGGCTACACCTTC. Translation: CASSIVGETGYTF.

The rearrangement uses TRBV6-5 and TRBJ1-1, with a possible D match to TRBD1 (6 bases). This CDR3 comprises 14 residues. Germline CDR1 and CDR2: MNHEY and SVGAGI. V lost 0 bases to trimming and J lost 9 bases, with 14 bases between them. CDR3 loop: CASSYSIGGVKAFF. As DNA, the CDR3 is TGTGCCAGCAGTTACTCGATAGGGGGAGTTAAAGCTTTCTTT.

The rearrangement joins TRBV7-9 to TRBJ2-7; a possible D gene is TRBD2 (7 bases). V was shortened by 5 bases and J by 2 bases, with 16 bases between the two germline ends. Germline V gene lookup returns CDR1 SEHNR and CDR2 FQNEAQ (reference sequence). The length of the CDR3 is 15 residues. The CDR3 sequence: CASSPRREGAYEQYF. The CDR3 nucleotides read TGTGCCAGCAGCCCCCGGAGGGAGGGGGCCTACGAGCAGTACTTC.

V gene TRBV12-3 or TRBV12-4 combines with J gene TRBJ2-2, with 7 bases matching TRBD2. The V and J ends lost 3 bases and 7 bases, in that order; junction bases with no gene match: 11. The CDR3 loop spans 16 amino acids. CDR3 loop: CASSFRAGVDIGELFF. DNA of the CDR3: TGTGCCAGCAGTTTTCGGGCGGGAGTGGATATCGGGGAGCTGTTTTTT.

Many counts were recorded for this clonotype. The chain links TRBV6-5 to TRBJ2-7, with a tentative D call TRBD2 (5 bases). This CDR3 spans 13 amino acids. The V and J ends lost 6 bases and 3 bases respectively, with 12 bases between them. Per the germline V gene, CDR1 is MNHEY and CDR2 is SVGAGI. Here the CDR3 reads CASRDSTRYEQYF. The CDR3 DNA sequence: TGTGCCAGCAGGGACTCCACCCGCTACGAGCAGTACTTC.

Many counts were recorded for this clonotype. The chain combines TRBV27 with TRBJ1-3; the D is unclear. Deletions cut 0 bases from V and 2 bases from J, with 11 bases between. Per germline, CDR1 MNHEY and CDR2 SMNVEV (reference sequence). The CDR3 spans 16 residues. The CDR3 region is CASSLSPGWAGNTIYF. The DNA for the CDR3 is TGTGCCAGCAGTTTATCGCCGGGGTGGGCTGGAAACACCATATATTTT.

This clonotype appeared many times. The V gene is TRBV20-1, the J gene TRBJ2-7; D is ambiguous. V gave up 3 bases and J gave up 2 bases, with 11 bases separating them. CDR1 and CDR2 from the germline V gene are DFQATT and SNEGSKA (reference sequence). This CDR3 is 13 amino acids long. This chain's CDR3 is CSASLFSTYEQYF. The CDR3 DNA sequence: TGCAGTGCTAGTTTGTTTTCGACCTACGAGCAGTACTTC.

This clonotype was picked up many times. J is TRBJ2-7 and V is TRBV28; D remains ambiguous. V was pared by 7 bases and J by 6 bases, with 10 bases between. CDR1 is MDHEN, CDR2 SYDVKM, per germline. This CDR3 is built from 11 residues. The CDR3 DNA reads TGTGCCAGCAAGGGTGGGGTCGAGCAGTACTTC. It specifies CASKGGVEQYF.

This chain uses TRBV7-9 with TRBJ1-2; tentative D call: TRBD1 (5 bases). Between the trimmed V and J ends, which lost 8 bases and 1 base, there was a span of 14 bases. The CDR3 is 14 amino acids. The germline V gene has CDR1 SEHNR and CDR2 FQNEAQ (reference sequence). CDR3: CASRPGTLNYGYTF. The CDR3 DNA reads TGTGCCAGCCGTCCCGGGACGCTTAACTATGGCTACACCTTC.

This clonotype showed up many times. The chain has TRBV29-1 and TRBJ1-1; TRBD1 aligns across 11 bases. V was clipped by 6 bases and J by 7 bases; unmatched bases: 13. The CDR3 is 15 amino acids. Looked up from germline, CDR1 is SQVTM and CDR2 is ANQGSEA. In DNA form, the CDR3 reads TGCAGCGTCCCAAGGACAGGGGGCGAAATAGGTGAAGCTTTCTTT. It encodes CSVPRTGGEIGEAFF.

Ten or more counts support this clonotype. In nucleotides, the CDR3 is TGTGCCAGCAGCTGGAAGGGAACCGTCTATAGCAATCAGCCCCAGCATTTT. Translated, it gives CASSWKGTVYSNQPQHF. The chain couples TRBV6-1 to TRBJ1-5; D not resolved. The CDR3 loop spans 17 amino acids. Germline loops: CDR1 MNHNS, CDR2 SASEGT. V was trimmed by 6 bases and J by 0 bases, leaving 18 bases between them.

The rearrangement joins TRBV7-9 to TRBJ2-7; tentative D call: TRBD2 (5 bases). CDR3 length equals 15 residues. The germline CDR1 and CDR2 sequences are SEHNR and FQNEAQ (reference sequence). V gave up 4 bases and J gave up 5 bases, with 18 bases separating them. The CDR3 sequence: CASSWTRPEGNEQYF. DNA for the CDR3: TGTGCCAGCAGCTGGACCCGACCCGAGGGTAACGAGCAGTACTTC.

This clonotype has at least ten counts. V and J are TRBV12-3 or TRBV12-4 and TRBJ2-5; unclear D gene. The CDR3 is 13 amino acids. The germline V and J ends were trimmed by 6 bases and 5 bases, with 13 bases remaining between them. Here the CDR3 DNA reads TGTGCCAGCAGCCTCATCGAAGGCGAGACCCAGTACTTC. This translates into CASSLIEGETQYF.